The sample holds a few counts of the clone carrying this T cell receptor beta chain. The sample comes from a study of blood T cells in healthy people across ages. The germline V gene has CDR1 SGHVS and CDR2 FQNEAQ. The CDR3 spans 15 residues. The junction had 5 bases not matched to a gene; V was cut back by 4 bases and J by 2 bases. A second PCR, run for about 7 to 11 cycles, used a sample-barcoded 5' primer plus a J-beta primer mix. Each CDR3 protein is one row after TCRdb ran MiXCR on the 5' RACE reads. The data contain about 1 million distinct CDR3 sequences, 35% to 50% of them singletons. Sequenced material: blood. The receptor was isolated from a woman in her fifties or sixties in good health. This chain joins TRBV7-8 and TRBJ2-7; 10 positions agree with TRBD1. CDR3 amino acids: CASSSRGQGAYEQYF. The CDR3 bases are TGTGCCAGCAGCTCACGTGGACAGGGGGCCTACGAGCAGTACTTC.